This T cell receptor beta chain was identified during a study of human T cells and chemical hapten exposure (dated by TCRdb to 2020 to 2022). About the study as a whole: For sensitization, 2% DPC in acetone was applied to a 2 cm by 2 cm area of upper inner arm skin. Weekly therapeutic DPC doses were additionally applied to the scalp of patients throughout the roughly 23-week study period. Patch testing was performed on the upper back with Finn chambers containing 0.01% DPC, and the patch tests were scored after 6 days according to International Contact Dermatitis Research Group standards. The mostly female patient cohort included alopecia areata with under or over 50% scalp involvement, alopecia totalis and alopecia universalis. Libraries were pooled for sequencing, and per-sample TCR yields varied mainly because of small differences in library volumes within the pool. This study followed changes in the peripheral blood TCR repertoire in vivo during primary and secondary sensitization of alopecia patients to the hapten diphenylcyclopropenone (DPC). Blood was sampled from patients pre-sensitization (week 0) and at 2, 6 and about 24 weeks after DPC sensitization. About 30 alopecia patients provided blood for TCR sequencing at one to four time points (pre-sensitization, 2, 6 and 24 weeks). For every blood RNA sample, sequencing covered both the TCR alpha and TCR beta chains.

General study outcomes and caveats: Repeated subsampling changed both the strength of the expansion versus patch-test correlation and the threshold at which that correlation became significant. DPC sensitization did not change how many TCRs were above 1 in 1000 frequency, and no evidence was found of alterations in global repertoire structure. Because all patients had alopecia, a presumed autoimmune disease, the immune response of the patients might differ from that of healthy individuals. A positive correlation was found between the number of PT1 expanded TCRs and patch test score, with significance reached at thresholds 8, 16 and 32 but not 4. Compared with pre-sensitization or healthy control sets, expanded TCRs formed significantly more large CDR3 similarity clusters, which is consistent with antigen-driven responses.

Libraries were prepared through RACE. These reads were obtained on a NextSeq 500. During library preparation, unique molecular identifiers were attached to individual cDNA molecules so that TCRs could be counted quantitatively and reproducibly. The original methods were these. The median number of TCRs per sample was some 100,000, ranging from about 20,000 to 750,000. V, J and CDR3 annotation of the TCR reads was performed with the Decombinator software suite. For the PS versus PT1 abundance plots, all samples were subsampled to the same number of TCRs (28,000). Expanded TCRs were defined as absent before sensitization and observed at least eight times at the 2-week time point. TCRdb passed the public sequencing reads through fastp at Q25 and MiXCR, retaining productive beta sequences. One record per CDR3 amino acid sequence lists the most common genes and DNA. The V and J calls reflect TCRdb's pipeline rather than the authors' work. The sample data list some 38,000 distinct CDR3 sequences, and over 7.5% of these were observed just once. 26% of the sample is held by the ten biggest clonotypes.

The time point label, read with the paper, signifies: patch test 3, about 24 weeks after DPC sensitization. The treatment or condition label, as the study defines it: therapeutic diphenylcyclopropenone sensitization with weekly scalp DPC. Unfractionated whole blood was collected in Tempus Blood RNA tubes, and total RNA was extracted from that blood. At each patch-test visit, blood was drawn before the patch test was applied. Patients were eligible if aged 18 to 70, diagnosed with alopecia and judged suitable for DPC therapy, and pregnant patients were excluded. This clonotype has at least ten counts. What this receptor recognizes is not known. No qualities accompany the bases; no much larger clone lies one base away. Germline trimming amounts to 6 bases on V and 2 bases on J, with 9 as the count of junction bases outside the gene matches. Spanning cysteine to phenylalanine, the CDR3 consists of 16 amino acids. This entry keeps only the CDR3 DNA: 48 bases, framed from base 1. CDR1 and CDR2, looked up from the germline V gene, are MDHEN and SYDVKM.

This chain joins TRBV28 to TRBJ2-3; the central 9 bases match TRBD2. This sequence was found in a man between 45 and 60 years old with alopecia areata. Some clones in this sample may be carry-over from other donors' samples. The material sequenced was whole blood, taken in connection with sensitization to the hapten diphenylcyclopropenone (DPC). The bases are TGTGCCAGCAGACCCCCCCTAGCGGGGCCCACAGATACGCAGTATTTT. It codes for CASRPPLAGPTDTQYF.